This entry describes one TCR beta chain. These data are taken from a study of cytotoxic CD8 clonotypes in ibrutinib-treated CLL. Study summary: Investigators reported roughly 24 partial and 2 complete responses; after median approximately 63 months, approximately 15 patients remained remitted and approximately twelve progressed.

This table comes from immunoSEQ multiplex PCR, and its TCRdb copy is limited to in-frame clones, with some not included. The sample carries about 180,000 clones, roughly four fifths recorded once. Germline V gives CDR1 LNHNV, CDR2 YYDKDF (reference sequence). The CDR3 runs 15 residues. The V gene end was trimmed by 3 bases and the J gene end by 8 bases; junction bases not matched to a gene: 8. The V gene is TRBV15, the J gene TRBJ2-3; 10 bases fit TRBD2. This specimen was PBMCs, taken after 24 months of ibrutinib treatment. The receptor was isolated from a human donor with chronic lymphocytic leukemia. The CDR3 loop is CATSSKAGGTGTQYF. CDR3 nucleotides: TGTGCCACCAGCAGCAAAGCGGGAGGGACGGGTACGCAGTATTTT.